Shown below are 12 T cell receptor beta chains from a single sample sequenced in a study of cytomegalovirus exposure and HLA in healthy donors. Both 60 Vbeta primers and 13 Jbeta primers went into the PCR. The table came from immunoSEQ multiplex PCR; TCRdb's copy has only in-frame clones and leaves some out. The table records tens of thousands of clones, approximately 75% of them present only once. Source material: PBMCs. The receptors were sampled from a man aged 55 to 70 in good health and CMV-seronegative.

The CDR3 spells CASSYSRKNSPLHF. In DNA form, the CDR3 reads TGTGCCAGCAGTTACTCCAGGAAAAATTCACCCCTCCACTTT. J is TRBJ1-6 and V is TRBV6-5; D call uncertain. The germline gives CDR1 MNHEY, CDR2 SVGAGI. With 0 bases removed from V and 7 bases from J, the gap between germline ends came to 7 bases. The CDR3 runs to 14 residues.

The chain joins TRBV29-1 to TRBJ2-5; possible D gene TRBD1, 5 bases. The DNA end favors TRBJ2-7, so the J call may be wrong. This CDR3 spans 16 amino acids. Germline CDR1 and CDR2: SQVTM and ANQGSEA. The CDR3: CSVLGAADTSTYEQYF. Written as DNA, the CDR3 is TGCAGCGTTTTAGGAGCCGCGGACACCAGCACCTACGAGCAGTACTTC.

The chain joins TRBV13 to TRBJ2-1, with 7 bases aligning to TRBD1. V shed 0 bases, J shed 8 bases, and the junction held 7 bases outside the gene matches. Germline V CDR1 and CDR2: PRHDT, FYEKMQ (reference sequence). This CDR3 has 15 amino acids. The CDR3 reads CASSLGLGTVYEQFF. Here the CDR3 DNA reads TGTGCCAGCAGCTTAGGCCTAGGGACAGTCTATGAGCAGTTCTTC. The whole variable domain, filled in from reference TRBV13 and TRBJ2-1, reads AAGVIQSPRHLIKEKRETATLKCYPIPRHDTVYWYQQGPGQDPQFLISFYEKMQSDKGSIPDRFSAQQFSDYHSELNMSSLELGDSALYFCASSLGLGTVYEQFFGPGTRLTVL.

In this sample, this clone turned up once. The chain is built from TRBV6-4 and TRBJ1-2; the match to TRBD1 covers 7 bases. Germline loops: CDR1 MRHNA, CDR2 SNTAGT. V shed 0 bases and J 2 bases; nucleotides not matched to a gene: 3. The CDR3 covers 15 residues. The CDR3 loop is CASSDSGQENYGYTF. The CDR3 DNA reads TGTGCCAGCAGTGACTCCGGACAGGAAAACTATGGCTACACCTTC.

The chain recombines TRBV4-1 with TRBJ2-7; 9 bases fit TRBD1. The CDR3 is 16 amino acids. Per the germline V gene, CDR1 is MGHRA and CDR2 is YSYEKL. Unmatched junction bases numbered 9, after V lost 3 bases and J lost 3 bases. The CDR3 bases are TGCGCCAGCAGCCAGCGGGGGACAGGGAGTCTCTACGAGCAGTACTTC. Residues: CASSQRGTGSLYEQYF.

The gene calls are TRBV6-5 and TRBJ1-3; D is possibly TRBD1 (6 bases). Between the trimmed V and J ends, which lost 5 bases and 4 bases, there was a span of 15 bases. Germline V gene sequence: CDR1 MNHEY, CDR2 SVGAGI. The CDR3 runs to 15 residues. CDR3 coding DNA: TGTGCCAGCAGTCTCTCCCCAGGGGTCGGAAACACCATATATTTT. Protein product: CASSLSPGVGNTIYF.

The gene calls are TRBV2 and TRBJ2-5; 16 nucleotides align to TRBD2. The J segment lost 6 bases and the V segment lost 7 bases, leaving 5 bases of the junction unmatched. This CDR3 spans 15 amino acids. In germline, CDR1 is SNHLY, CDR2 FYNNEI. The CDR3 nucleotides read TGTGCCAGCACGGGACTAGCGGGGGGGCCCAAGACCCAGTACTTC. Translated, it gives CASTGLAGGPKTQYF.

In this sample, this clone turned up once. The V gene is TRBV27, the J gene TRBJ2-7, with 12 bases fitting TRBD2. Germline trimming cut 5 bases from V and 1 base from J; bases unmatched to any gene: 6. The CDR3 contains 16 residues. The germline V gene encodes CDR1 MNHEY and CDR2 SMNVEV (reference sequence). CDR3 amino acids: CASSPHGLAGSYEQYF. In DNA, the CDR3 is TGTGCCAGCAGTCCCCACGGACTAGCGGGGTCCTACGAGCAGTACTTC.

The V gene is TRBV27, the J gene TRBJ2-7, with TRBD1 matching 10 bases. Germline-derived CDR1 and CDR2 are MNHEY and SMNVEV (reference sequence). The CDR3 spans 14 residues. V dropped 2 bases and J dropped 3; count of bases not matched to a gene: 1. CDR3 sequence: CASSLDRGHYEQYF. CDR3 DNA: TGTGCCAGCAGTTTAGACAGGGGGCACTACGAGCAGTACTTC.

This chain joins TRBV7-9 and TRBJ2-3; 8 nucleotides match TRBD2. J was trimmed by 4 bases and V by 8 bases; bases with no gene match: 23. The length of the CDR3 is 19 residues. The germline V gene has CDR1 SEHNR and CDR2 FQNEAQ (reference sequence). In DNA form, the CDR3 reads TGTGCCAGCGCCTCTGCCCTAGCGGGTGAGCCACTGTCGGCAGATACGCAGTATTTT. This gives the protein CASASALAGEPLSADTQYF.

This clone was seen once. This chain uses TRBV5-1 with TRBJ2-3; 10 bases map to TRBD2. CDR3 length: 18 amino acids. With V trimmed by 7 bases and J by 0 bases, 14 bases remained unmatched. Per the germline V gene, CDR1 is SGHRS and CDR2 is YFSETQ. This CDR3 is CASLRTSGGETSTDTQYF. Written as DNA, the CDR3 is TGCGCCAGCTTGCGGACTAGCGGAGGAGAGACTAGCACAGATACGCAGTATTTT.

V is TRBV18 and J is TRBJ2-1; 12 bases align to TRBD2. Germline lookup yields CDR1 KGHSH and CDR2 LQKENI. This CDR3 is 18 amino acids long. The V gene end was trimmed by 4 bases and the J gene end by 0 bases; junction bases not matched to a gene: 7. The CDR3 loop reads CASSQTSGGPRSYNEQFF. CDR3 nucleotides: TGTGCCAGCTCACAGACTAGCGGGGGACCCCGCTCCTACAATGAGCAGTTCTTC. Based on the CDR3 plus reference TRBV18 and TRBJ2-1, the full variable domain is NAGVMQNPRHLVRRRGQEARLRCSPMKGHSHVYWYRQLPEEGLKFMVYLQKENIIDESGMPKERFSAEFPKEGPSILRIQQVVRGDSAAYFCASSQTSGGPRSYNEQFFGPGTRLTVL.